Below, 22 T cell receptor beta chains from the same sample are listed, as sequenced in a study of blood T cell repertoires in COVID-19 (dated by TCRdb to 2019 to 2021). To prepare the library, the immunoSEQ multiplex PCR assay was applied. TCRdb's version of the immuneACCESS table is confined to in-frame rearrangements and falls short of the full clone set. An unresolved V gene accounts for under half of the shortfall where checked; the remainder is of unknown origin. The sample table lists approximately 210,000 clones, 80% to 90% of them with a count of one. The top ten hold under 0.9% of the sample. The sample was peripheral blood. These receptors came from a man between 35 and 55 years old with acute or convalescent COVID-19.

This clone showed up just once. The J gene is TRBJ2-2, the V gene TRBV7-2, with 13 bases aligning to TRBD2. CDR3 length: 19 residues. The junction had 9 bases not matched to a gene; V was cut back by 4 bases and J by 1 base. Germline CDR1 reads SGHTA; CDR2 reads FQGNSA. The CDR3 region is CASSSRTSGGPKNTGELFF. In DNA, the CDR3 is TGTGCCAGCAGCTCGCGGACTAGCGGGGGCCCAAAGAACACCGGGGAGCTGTTTTTT.

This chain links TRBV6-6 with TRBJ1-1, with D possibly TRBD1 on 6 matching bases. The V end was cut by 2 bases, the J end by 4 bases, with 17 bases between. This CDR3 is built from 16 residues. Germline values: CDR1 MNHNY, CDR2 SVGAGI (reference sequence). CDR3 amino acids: CASSYGQNRVVTEAFF. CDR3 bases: TGTGCCAGCAGTTACGGACAAAACAGGGTTGTCACTGAAGCTTTCTTT.

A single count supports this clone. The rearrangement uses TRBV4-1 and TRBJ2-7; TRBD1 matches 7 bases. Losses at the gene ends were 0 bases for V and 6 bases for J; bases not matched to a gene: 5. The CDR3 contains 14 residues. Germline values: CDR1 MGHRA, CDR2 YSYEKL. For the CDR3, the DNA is TGCGCCAGCAGCCAAGAGACAGGGACCAGCGAGCAGTACTTC. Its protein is CASSQETGTSEQYF.

CDR3 protein: CAIRREGNYGYTF. The CDR3 DNA is TGTGCCATCAGGAGGGAGGGTAACTATGGCTACACCTTC. V is TRBV10-3 and J is TRBJ1-2; D not resolved. V was clipped by 6 bases and J by 1 base, with 9 bases between them. The germline CDR1 and CDR2 sequences are ENHRY and SYGVKD. The CDR3 has 13 amino acids.

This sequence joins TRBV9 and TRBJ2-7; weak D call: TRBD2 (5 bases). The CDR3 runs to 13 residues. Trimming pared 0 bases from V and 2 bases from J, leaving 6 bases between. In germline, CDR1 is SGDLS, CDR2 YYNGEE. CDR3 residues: CASSVEGAYEQYF. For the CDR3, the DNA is TGTGCCAGCAGCGTAGAGGGAGCCTACGAGCAGTACTTC.

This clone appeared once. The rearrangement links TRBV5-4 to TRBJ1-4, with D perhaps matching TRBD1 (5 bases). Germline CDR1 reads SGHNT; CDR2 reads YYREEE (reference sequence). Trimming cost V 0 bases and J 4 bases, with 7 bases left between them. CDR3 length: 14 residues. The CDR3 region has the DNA TGTGCCAGCAGCTTGGCCGGGGGTAATGAAAAACTGTTTTTT. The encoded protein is CASSLAGGNEKLFF.

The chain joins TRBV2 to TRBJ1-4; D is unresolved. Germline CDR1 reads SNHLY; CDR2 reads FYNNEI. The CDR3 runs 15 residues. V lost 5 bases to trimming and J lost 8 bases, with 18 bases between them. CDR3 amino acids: CASSFLGAAGEKLFF. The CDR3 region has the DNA TGTGCCAGCAGTTTTTTAGGCGCGGCGGGCGAAAAACTGTTTTTT.

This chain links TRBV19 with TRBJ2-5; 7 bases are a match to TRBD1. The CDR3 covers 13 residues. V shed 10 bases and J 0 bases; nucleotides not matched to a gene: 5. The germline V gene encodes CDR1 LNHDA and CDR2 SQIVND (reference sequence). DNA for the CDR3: TGTGCCACCCCGACAGGGCACCAAGAGACCCAGTACTTC. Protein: CATPTGHQETQYF.

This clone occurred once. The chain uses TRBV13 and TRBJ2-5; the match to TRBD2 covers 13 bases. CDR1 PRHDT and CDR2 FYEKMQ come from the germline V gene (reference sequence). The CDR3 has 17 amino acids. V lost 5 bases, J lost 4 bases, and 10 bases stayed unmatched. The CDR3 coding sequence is TGTGCCAGCAGCACACTAGGACTAGCGGGGGCTAGAGAGACCCAGTACTTC. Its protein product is CASSTLGLAGARETQYF.

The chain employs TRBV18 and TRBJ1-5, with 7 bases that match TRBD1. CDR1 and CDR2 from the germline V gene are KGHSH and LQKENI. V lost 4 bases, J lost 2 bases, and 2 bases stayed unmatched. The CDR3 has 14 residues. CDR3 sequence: CASSLGTGNQPQHF. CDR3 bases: TGTGCCAGCTCACTAGGGACAGGCAATCAGCCCCAGCATTTT.

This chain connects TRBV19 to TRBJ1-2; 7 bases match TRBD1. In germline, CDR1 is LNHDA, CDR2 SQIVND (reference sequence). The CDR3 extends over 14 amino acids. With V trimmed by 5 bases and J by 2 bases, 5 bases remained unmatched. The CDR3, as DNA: TGTGCCAGTAGTTACCCGACAGGGAACTATGGCTACACCTTC. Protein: CASSYPTGNYGYTF.

CDR3 region: CASLLGLGSQETQYF. CDR3 sequence (DNA): TGTGCCAGCCTGCTGGGGCTGGGGTCACAAGAGACCCAGTACTTC. The genes are TRBV18 and TRBJ2-5; the D gene is possibly TRBD1 (5 bases). The V and J ends lost 8 bases and 2 bases respectively, with 18 bases between them. CDR1 KGHSH and CDR2 LQKENI come from the germline V gene. The CDR3 sequence is 15 residues long.

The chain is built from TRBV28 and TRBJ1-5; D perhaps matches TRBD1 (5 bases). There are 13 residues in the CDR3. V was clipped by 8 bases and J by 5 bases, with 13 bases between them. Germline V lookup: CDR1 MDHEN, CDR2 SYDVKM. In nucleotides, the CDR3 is TGTGCCAGCTGGACACCCAGCGATCAGCCCCAGCATTTT. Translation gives CASWTPSDQPQHF.

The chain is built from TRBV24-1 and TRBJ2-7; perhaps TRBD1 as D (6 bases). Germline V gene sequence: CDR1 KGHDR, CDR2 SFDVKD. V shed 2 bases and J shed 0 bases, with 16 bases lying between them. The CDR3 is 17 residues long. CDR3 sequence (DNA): TGTGCCACCAGTGATTGGGGCCCGACAGGTAACTCCTACGAGCAGTACTTC. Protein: CATSDWGPTGNSYEQYF.

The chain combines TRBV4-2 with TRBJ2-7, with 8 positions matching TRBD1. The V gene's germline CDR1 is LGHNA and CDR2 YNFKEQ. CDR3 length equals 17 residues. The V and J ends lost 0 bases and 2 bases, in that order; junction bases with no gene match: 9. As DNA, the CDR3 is TGTGCCAGCAGCCAAGATCTTGCGAGGACAGGGACCTACGAGCAGTACTTC. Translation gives CASSQDLARTGTYEQYF.

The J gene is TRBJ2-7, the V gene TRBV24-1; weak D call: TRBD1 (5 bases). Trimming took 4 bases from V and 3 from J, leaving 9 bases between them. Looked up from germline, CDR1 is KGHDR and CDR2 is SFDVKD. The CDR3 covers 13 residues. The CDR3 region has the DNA TGTGCCACCAGTGACGCGACAGTCTACGAGCAGTACTTC. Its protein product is CATSDATVYEQYF.

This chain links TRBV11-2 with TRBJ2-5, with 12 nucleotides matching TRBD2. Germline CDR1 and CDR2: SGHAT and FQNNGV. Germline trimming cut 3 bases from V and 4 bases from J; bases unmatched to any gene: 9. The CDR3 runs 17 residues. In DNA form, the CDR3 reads TGTGCCAGCAGCTTCTGGACTAGCGGGGCGACTGGAGAGACCCAGTACTTC. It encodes CASSFWTSGATGETQYF. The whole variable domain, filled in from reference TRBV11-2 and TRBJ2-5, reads EAGVAQSPRYKIIEKRQSVAFWCNPISGHATLYWYQQILGQGPKLLIQFQNNGVVDDSQLPKDRFSAERLKGVDSTLKIQPAKLEDSAVYLCASSFWTSGATGETQYFGPGTRLLVL.

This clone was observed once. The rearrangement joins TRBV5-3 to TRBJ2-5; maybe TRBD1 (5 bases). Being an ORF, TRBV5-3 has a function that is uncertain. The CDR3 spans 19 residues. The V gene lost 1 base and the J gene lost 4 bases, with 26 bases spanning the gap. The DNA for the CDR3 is TGTGCCAGAAGCTTGTTCTCCTTTGTCTTCAGGGCAAAGGGAGAGACCCAGTACTTC. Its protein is CARSLFSFVFRAKGETQYF.

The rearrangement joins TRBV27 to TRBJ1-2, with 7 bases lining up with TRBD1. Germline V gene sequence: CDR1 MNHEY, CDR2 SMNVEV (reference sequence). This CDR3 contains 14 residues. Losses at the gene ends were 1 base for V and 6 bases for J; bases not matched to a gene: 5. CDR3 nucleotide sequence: TGTGCCAGCAGTTTATTTCCAGGGGGACATGGCTACACCTTC. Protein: CASSLFPGGHGYTF.

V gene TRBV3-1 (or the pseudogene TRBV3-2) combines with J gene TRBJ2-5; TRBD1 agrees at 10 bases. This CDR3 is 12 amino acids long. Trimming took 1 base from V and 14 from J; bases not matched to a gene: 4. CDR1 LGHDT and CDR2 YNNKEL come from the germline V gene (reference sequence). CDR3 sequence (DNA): TGTGCCAGCAGCCAAGCCGGACAGGGGGGCTACTTC. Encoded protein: CASSQAGQGGYF.

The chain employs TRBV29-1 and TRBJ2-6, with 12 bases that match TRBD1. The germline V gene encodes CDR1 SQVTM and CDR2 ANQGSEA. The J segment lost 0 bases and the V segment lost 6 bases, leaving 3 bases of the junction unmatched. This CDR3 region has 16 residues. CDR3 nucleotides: TGCAGCGTGGGACAGGGGGCTTTCTCTGGGGCCAACGTCCTGACTTTC. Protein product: CSVGQGAFSGANVLTF.

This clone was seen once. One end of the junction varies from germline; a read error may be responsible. CDR3 bases: TGTGCCAGCAGAGAAGGGACTAGCGGCTCCTACGAGCAGTACTTC. The encoded protein is CASREGTSGSYEQYF. The chain uses TRBV2 and TRBJ2-7; TRBD2 agrees at 11 bases. Germline CDR1 and CDR2: SNHLY and FYNNEI. The CDR3 extends over 15 amino acids.